This entry lists 15 T cell receptor beta chains sequenced from one sample in a study of regulatory T cells in long-lasting Graves disease. Specified time point: persistent/refractory GD, antithyroid drugs over 5 years with positive TRAb. Isolated PBMC RNA provided the starting material for the TCR library. Libraries of TCR beta came from iRepertoire HTBI primers plus Arm-PCR of CDR3 regions. TCRdb passed the multiplex PCR reads through MiXCR, listing each CDR3 protein once. The sample consists of 400,000 to 500,000 distinct CDR3 sequences, about 20% of them appearing once. This specimen consisted of peripheral blood mononuclear cells (PBMCs), obtained when the disease was refractory, from a patient treated with antithyroid drugs. The source of these receptors is a female donor with Graves disease.

This clonotype was observed many times. V gene TRBV27 combines with J gene TRBJ2-5; D call uncertain. This CDR3 spans 17 amino acids. The germline CDR1 and CDR2 sequences are MNHEY and SMNVEV (reference sequence). V was pared by 6 bases and J by 6 bases, with 26 bases between. CDR3 coding DNA: TGTGCCAGCAGCCCTCGGACCTCCCGGGTCTGGGGAAAGACCCAGTACTTC. Protein sequence: CASSPRTSRVWGKTQYF.

This clonotype has a handful of counts. This chain uses TRBV27 with TRBJ1-4; D is possibly TRBD1 (6 bases). The V gene's germline CDR1 is MNHEY and CDR2 SMNVEV (reference sequence). This CDR3 contains 15 residues. V lost 4 bases and J lost 0, with 9 bases in between. The CDR3 bases are TGTGCCAGCAGTTCACAGGGAACAACTAATGAAAAACTGTTTTTT. Translation: CASSSQGTTNEKLFF.

This clonotype was recorded a few times. The CDR3 region is CASSSNVAGGYEQYF. CDR3 nucleotide sequence: TGTGCCAGCAGCTCCAATGTAGCGGGGGGTTACGAGCAGTACTTC. V gene TRBV7-2 combines with J gene TRBJ2-7, with TRBD2 matching 10 bases. Germline loops: CDR1 SGHTA, CDR2 FQGNSA. V shed 4 bases, J shed 4 bases, and the junction held 7 bases outside the gene matches. The CDR3 consists of 15 residues. The full variable domain, with the rest looked up from reference TRBV7-2 and TRBJ2-7, is GAGVSQSPSNKVTEKGKDVELRCDPISGHTALYWYRQSLGQGLEFLIYFQGNSAPDKSGLPSDRFSAERTGGSVSTLTIQRTQQEDSAVYLCASSSNVAGGYEQYFGPGTRLTVT.

The V and J genes are TRBV4-1 and TRBJ1-3, with D unresolved. The CDR3 runs to 13 residues. CDR1 is MGHRA and CDR2 is YSYEKL in the germline V gene. Trimming stripped 6 bases from V and 4 bases from J, with 10 bases between. The CDR3 DNA reads TGCGCCAGCAGTCCGGGTATGGGAAACACCATATATTTT. Translated: CASSPGMGNTIYF.

CDR3 loop: CAWWSPSYNEQFF. The DNA of the CDR3 is TGTGCCTGGTGGTCTCCCTCCTACAATGAGCAGTTCTTC. The rearrangement links TRBV30 to TRBJ2-1; no reliable D call. Looked up from germline, CDR1 is GTSNPN and CDR2 is SVGIG (reference sequence). This CDR3 is 13 amino acids long. V shed 5 bases and J shed 0 bases, with 8 bases lying between them.

The J gene is TRBJ2-2, the V gene TRBV7-2; D call uncertain. The CDR3 is 15 residues long. V shed 2 bases and J shed 5 bases, with 12 bases lying between them. Germline V gives CDR1 SGHTA, CDR2 FQGNSA. The CDR3: CASSLFGVRTGELFF. CDR3 DNA: TGTGCCAGCAGCTTATTTGGAGTTCGGACCGGGGAGCTGTTTTTT.

This clonotype has a count of ten or more. V and J are TRBV6-5 and TRBJ2-7; the match to TRBD2 covers 13 bases. Germline trimming cut 2 bases from V and 7 bases from J; bases unmatched to any gene: 5. Germline V gene lookup returns CDR1 MNHEY and CDR2 SVGAGI. The CDR3 contains 15 residues. The CDR3: CASSYRTSGSSEQYF. CDR3 nucleotide sequence: TGTGCCAGCAGTTACCGGACTAGCGGGAGCAGTGAGCAGTACTTC.

This clonotype was counted at least ten times. V and J are TRBV28 and TRBJ1-1; no clear D gene. Deletions cut 8 bases from V and 0 bases from J, with 7 bases between. Germline CDR1 is MDHEN and CDR2 is SYDVKM. The CDR3 runs 12 residues. DNA for the CDR3: TGTGCCAGCGCTAACCTGAACACTGAAGCTTTCTTT. Amino acids: CASANLNTEAFF.

This clonotype was recorded only once. One junction end does not reproduce the germline sequence, and a read error may be involved. The chain employs TRBV12-3 or TRBV12-4 and TRBJ1-2, with D maybe TRBD1 (5 bases). This CDR3 has 15 residues. The chain's CDR3 is CASSPGTPRTYGHTF. The CDR3 bases are TGTGCCAGCAGTCCGGGGACTCCACGAACCTATGGCCACACCTTC.

This clonotype has a count of ten or more. The chain links TRBV28 to TRBJ1-2; tentative D call: TRBD1 (5 bases). This CDR3 contains 12 residues. V lost 4 bases and J lost 5, with 8 bases in between. The V gene's germline CDR1 is MDHEN and CDR2 SYDVKM. CDR3 sequence (DNA): TGTGCCAGCAGTTCACAGGAGTATGGCTACACCTTC. Amino acids: CASSSQEYGYTF.

CDR3: CASSWGGIGELFF. Written as DNA, the CDR3 is TGCGCCAGCAGCTGGGGGGGGATCGGGGAGCTGTTTTTT. The chain recombines TRBV5-1 with TRBJ2-2; 7 positions agree with TRBD2. CDR3 size: 13 residues. V lost 3 bases and J lost 7; bases outside the gene matches: 3. Looked up from germline, CDR1 is SGHRS and CDR2 is YFSETQ.

This clonotype was picked up a small number of times. The genes are TRBV20-1 and TRBJ1-1; D remains unclear. Per the germline V gene, CDR1 is DFQATT and CDR2 is SNEGSKA (reference sequence). The CDR3 covers 13 residues. Deletions cut 5 bases from V and 7 bases from J, with 17 bases between. The CDR3 sequence: CSARFTYPVEAFF. DNA of the CDR3: TGCAGTGCTCGCTTTACATACCCTGTTGAAGCTTTCTTT.

The sample holds a few counts of this clonotype. This chain uses TRBV19 with TRBJ2-7, with a weak D call TRBD2 (5 bases). CDR3 length: 13 amino acids. Trimming took off 2 bases at V and 5 bases at J, with 10 bases between the two ends. Germline lookup yields CDR1 LNHDA and CDR2 SQIVND (reference sequence). CDR3 protein: CASSIPGKDEQYF. DNA for the CDR3: TGTGCCAGTAGTATACCGGGAAAAGACGAGCAGTACTTC.

This clonotype was recorded at least ten times. This sequence joins TRBV9 and TRBJ2-7, with 8 positions matching TRBD2. Germline assignment: CDR1 SGDLS and CDR2 YYNGEE. The CDR3 spans 15 residues. The V and J ends lost 0 bases and 2 bases, in that order; junction bases with no gene match: 4. CDR3 nucleotide sequence: TGTGCCAGCAGCGTAGGGGTGACTAGCGCCTACGAGCAGTACTTC. This encodes CASSVGVTSAYEQYF. Full variable domain (rest looked up from reference TRBV9 and TRBJ2-7): DSGVTQTPKHLITATGQRVTLRCSPRSGDLSVYWYQQSLDQGLQFLIQYYNGEERAKGNILERFSAQQFPDLHSELNLSSLELGDSALYFCASSVGVTSAYEQYFGPGTRLTVT.

This clonotype was observed many times. V usage is TRBV9 and J usage is TRBJ1-2; D is ambiguous. Trimming took 0 bases from V and 4 from J, leaving 7 bases between them. This CDR3 comprises 13 residues. Germline V gene data show CDR1 as SGDLS and CDR2 as YYNGEE. The CDR3 loop reads CASSVGQLYGYTF. DNA for the CDR3: TGTGCCAGCAGCGTAGGGCAGCTCTATGGCTACACCTTC. Based on the CDR3 plus reference TRBV9 and TRBJ1-2, the full variable domain is DSGVTQTPKHLITATGQRVTLRCSPRSGDLSVYWYQQSLDQGLQFLIQYYNGEERAKGNILERFSAQQFPDLHSELNLSSLELGDSALYFCASSVGQLYGYTFGSGTRLTVV.